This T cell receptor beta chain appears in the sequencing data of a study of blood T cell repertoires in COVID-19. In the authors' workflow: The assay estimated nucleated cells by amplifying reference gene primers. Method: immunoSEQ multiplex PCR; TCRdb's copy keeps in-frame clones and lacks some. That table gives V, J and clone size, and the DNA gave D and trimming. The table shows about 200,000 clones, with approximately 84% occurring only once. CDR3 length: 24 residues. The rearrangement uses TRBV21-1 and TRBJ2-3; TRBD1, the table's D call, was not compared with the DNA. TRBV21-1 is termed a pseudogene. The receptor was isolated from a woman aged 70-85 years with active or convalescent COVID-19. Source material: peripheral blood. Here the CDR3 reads CASSKTPPKTGQGATVRSTDTQYF. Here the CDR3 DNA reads TGTGCCAGCAGCAAGACCCCGCCGAAAACGGGGCAGGGGGCGACGGTACGGAGCACAGATACGCAGTATTTT.